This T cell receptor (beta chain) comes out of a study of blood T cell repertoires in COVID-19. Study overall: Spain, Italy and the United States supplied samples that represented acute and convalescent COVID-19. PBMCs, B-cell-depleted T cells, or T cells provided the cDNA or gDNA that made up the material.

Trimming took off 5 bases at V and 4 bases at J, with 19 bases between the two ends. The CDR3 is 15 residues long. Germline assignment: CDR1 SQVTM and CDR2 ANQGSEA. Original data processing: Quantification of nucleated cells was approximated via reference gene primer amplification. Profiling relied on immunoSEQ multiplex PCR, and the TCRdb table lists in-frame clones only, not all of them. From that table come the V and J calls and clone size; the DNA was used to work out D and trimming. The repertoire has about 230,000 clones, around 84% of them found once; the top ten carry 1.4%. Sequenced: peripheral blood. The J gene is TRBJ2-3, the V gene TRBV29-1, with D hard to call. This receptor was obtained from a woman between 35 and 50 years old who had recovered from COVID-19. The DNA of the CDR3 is TGCAGCGTTTCGGCAGGCTCCCGATTATCAGATACGCAGTATTTT. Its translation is CSVSAGSRLSDTQYF.